This TCR beta chain was obtained from a study of T cell repertoires in cytomegalovirus infection. For the study at large: Recently described HLA-C-restricted plus well-studied HLA-B-restricted CMV epitopes were used. Public TCR beta signature analysis indicated the presence of both CMV infection and matching HLA type.

Study-level findings and limits: Across the ex vivo response, the dominant clonotypes were HLA-C-restricted CMV-specific TCR beta clonotypes. Individuals carrying CMV plus the relevant HLA were identified by cumulative frequency of public TCR beta families.

TCRdb itself ran the reads through MiXCR, one entry per CDR3 protein. This sample yields a few hundred thousand distinct CDR3 sequences, of which 40% are seen a single time; 48% belongs to the top ten. This clonotype has a count of ten or more. Its antigen is not identified. The ends were cut back, 2 bases at V and 0 bases at J, with 11 bases in the middle. From germline, CDR1 is MDHEN and CDR2 SYDVKM. The CDR3 contains 17 residues. Sample: cultured PBMCs, taken from culture after CMV antigen stimulation. The sequence was obtained from a human donor in good health (CMV status not recorded). Some clones in this sample may be carry-over from other donors' samples. The chain recombines TRBV28 with TRBJ1-6; a weak D match, TRBD1 (5 bases). CDR3 residues: CASSLQGESSYNSPLHF. The CDR3 DNA reads TGTGCCAGCAGTTTACAGGGTGAGAGCTCCTATAATTCACCCCTCCACTTT. The full variable domain, rest sourced from reference TRBV28 and TRBJ1-6, is DVKVTQSSRYLVKRTGEKVFLECVQDMDHENMFWYRQDPGLGLRLIYFSYDVKMKEKGDIPEGYSVSREKKERFSLILESASTNQTSMYLCASSLQGESSYNSPLHFGNGTRLTVT.